These 23 T cell receptor beta chains share one sample of origin, sequenced in a study of OX40 agonist ivuxolimab in advanced cancers. Sequenced by immunoSEQ multiplex PCR; TCRdb stores in-frame clones only, minus some. The sample includes about 46,000 clones, about 85% seen only once; the top ten take just over 50%. This sample comprised CD4+ or CD8+ T cells sorted from blood, obtained in a trial of the OX40 agonist ivuxolimab. These receptors originate from an adult with an advanced solid tumor such as melanoma, head and neck, liver or kidney cancer.

This clone was observed once. DNA of the CDR3: TGTGCCTGGAGGTGGGAGGGTCAGGGTTCACCCCTCCACTTT. The encoded protein is CAWRWEGQGSPLHF. V gene TRBV30 combines with J gene TRBJ1-6, with D perhaps TRBD1 (5 bases). Germline lookup yields CDR1 GTSNPN and CDR2 SVGIG (reference sequence). Trimming shortened V by 3 bases and J by 9 bases, and 15 bases separated the two germline ends. The CDR3 is 14 amino acids.

The chain has TRBV5-6 and TRBJ1-2; no reliable D call. The germline V gene has CDR1 SGHDT and CDR2 YYEEEE. CDR3 length: 14 residues. Deletions cut 6 bases from V and 8 bases from J, with 20 bases between. The DNA for the CDR3 is TGTGCCAGCAATCCTTCGGGGTCTCTCCGGGGCTACACCTTC. Translating it yields CASNPSGSLRGYTF.

The chain links TRBV5-1 to TRBJ2-6; unclear D gene. V was trimmed by 0 bases and J by 2 bases, leaving 9 bases between them. The CDR3 is made up of 16 amino acids. CDR1 and CDR2 from the germline V gene are SGHRS and YFSETQ. The CDR3 spells CASSLVVAPGANVLTF. The CDR3 DNA reads TGCGCCAGCAGCTTGGTAGTTGCCCCTGGGGCCAACGTCCTGACTTTC. Full variable domain (remainder filled in from reference TRBV5-1 and TRBJ2-6): KAGVTQTPRYLIKTRGQQVTLSCSPISGHRSVSWYQQTPGQGLQFLFEYFSETQRNKGNFPGRFSGRQFSNSRSEMNVSTLELGDSALYLCASSLVVAPGANVLTFGAGSRLTVL.

The CDR3 loop is CASSNRGLETQYF. The CDR3 bases are TGTGCCAGTAGCAACAGGGGATTAGAGACCCAGTACTTC. The rearrangement links TRBV19 to TRBJ2-5; 7 nucleotides align to TRBD1. This CDR3 is 13 amino acids long. Looked up from germline, CDR1 is LNHDA and CDR2 is SQIVND (reference sequence). The trim removed 6 bases at V and 4 bases at J, leaving 5 bases unmatched.

The genes are TRBV29-1 and TRBJ2-1; perhaps TRBD1 as D (6 bases). This CDR3 has 14 amino acids. The V gene's germline CDR1 is SQVTM and CDR2 ANQGSEA. The ends were cut back, 7 bases at V and 7 bases at J, with 20 bases in the middle. In DNA, the CDR3 is TGCAGCGCCTCACAGGGAGTTTTTGGGAATGAGCAGTTCTTC. Translated: CSASQGVFGNEQFF.

The rearrangement links TRBV11-3 to TRBJ2-7, with 7 bases that match TRBD1. Germline V gene sequence: CDR1 SGHNT, CDR2 YENEEA. Unmatched junction bases numbered 2, after V lost 5 bases and J lost 1 base. The CDR3 contains 13 residues. The CDR3 reads CASSPQGSYEQYF. The CDR3 region has the DNA TGTGCCAGCAGCCCACAGGGGTCCTACGAGCAGTACTTC.

This chain joins TRBV7-9 and TRBJ2-1; a weak D match, TRBD1 (6 bases). V lost 4 bases and J lost 0, with 10 bases in between. Germline V gene lookup returns CDR1 SEHNR and CDR2 FQNEAQ (reference sequence). This CDR3 has 15 residues. The CDR3 spells CASSSRGSSYNEQFF. The CDR3, as DNA: TGTGCCAGCAGCTCCAGGGGAAGCTCCTACAATGAGCAGTTCTTC.

The rearrangement joins TRBV10-2 to TRBJ1-6; D gene unclear. The ends were cut back, 3 bases at V and 10 bases at J, with 13 bases in the middle. CDR1 is WSHSY, CDR2 SAAADI, per germline. The CDR3 is made up of 14 amino acids. The CDR3 bases are TGCGCCAGCAGTGATGCCGGCTTCGGGTCACCCCTCCACTTT. Protein product: CASSDAGFGSPLHF.

This chain joins TRBV7-3 and TRBJ2-2; D not resolved. CDR1 and CDR2 from the germline V gene are SGHTA and FQGTGA. Between the trimmed V and J ends, which lost 5 bases and 5 bases, there was a span of 9 bases. The CDR3 length is 13 residues. The CDR3 coding sequence is TGTGCCAGCAGCCCGGACCCAACCGGGGAGCTGTTTTTT. It codes for CASSPDPTGELFF.

The CDR3 loop reads CASSPQGQYYGYTF. CDR3 coding DNA: TGTGCCAGCTCACCACAAGGACAGTACTATGGCTACACCTTC. The rearrangement links TRBV18 to TRBJ1-2; a possible D gene is TRBD1 (6 bases). This CDR3 has 14 residues. Germline CDR1 reads KGHSH; CDR2 reads LQKENI. V was cut by 1 base and J by 3 bases, with 9 bases left in between.

The rearrangement links TRBV9 to TRBJ2-2; D might be TRBD1 (5 bases). CDR3 length: 13 amino acids. Germline CDR1 is SGDLS and CDR2 is YYNGEE. The V gene lost 0 bases and the J gene lost 6 bases, with 6 bases spanning the gap. The CDR3 is CASSVGGPGELFF. CDR3 sequence (DNA): TGTGCCAGCAGCGTAGGGGGCCCCGGGGAGCTGTTTTTT.

The chain joins TRBV30 to TRBJ1-2; D is uncertain. The CDR3 consists of 13 residues. Germline lookup yields CDR1 GTSNPN and CDR2 SVGIG (reference sequence). Trimming shortened V by 3 bases and J by 2 bases, and 10 bases separated the two germline ends. CDR3 nucleotide sequence: TGTGCCTGGAGCGTCGGCCGGAACTATGGCTACACCTTC. As protein: CAWSVGRNYGYTF.

The genes are TRBV30 and TRBJ2-7, with a possible D match to TRBD2 (6 bases). The CDR3 is 12 amino acids. The V end was cut by 3 bases, the J end by 4 bases, with 10 bases between. The V gene's germline CDR1 is GTSNPN and CDR2 SVGIG (reference sequence). The CDR3 DNA reads TGTGCCTGGAGCCGCGGGGCGTACGAGCAGTACTTC. This translates into CAWSRGAYEQYF.

V is TRBV10-3 and J is TRBJ2-5, with D tentatively TRBD1 (6 bases). The germline gives CDR1 ENHRY, CDR2 SYGVKD. Trimming took off 2 bases at V and 4 bases at J, with 11 bases between the two ends. The CDR3 contains 14 residues. Here the CDR3 reads CAISERGGLETQYF. The CDR3 DNA sequence: TGTGCCATCAGTGAGAGAGGGGGTTTAGAGACCCAGTACTTC.

The V gene is TRBV6-5, the J gene TRBJ1-1; TRBD1 agrees at 9 bases. The CDR3 runs to 12 residues. V shed 6 bases and J 8 bases; nucleotides not matched to a gene: 4. CDR1 and CDR2 from the germline V gene are MNHEY and SVGAGI. DNA for the CDR3: TGTGCCAGCAGCCTGGGACAGGGCGAAGCTTTCTTT. The encoded protein is CASSLGQGEAFF.

The chain couples TRBV15 to TRBJ2-3; 8 positions match TRBD1. Germline V CDR1 and CDR2: LNHNV, YYDKDF (reference sequence). The CDR3 extends over 15 amino acids. The V gene end was trimmed by 4 bases and the J gene end by 2 bases; junction bases not matched to a gene: 5. The CDR3 sequence is CATSTRQGPTDTQYF. The DNA of the CDR3 is TGTGCCACCAGCACTCGACAGGGGCCCACAGATACGCAGTATTTT. The full variable domain, rest sourced from reference TRBV15 and TRBJ2-3, is DAMVIQNPRYQVTQFGKPVTLSCSQTLNHNVMYWYQQKSSQAPKLLFHYYDKDFNNEADTPDNFQSRRPNTSFCFLDIRSPGLGDTAMYLCATSTRQGPTDTQYFGPGTRLTVL.

This chain connects TRBV6-6 to TRBJ1-3, with 7 bases lining up with TRBD1. V trimming: 5 bases; J trimming: 0 bases; junction bases outside the gene matches: 4. CDR3 size: 15 residues. CDR1 and CDR2 from the germline V gene are MNHNY and SVGAGI (reference sequence). CDR3 residues: CASSLTGLSGNTIYF. In nucleotides, the CDR3 is TGTGCCAGCAGTCTGACAGGGCTCTCTGGAAACACCATATATTTT.

The chain employs TRBV27 and TRBJ2-7; perhaps D is TRBD1 or TRBD2 (5 bases each). In germline, CDR1 is MNHEY, CDR2 SMNVEV (reference sequence). Trimming left V 4 bases short and J 4 bases short, with 20 bases between. The CDR3 runs to 16 residues. CDR3 DNA: TGTGCCAGCAGTTCCATGCCGGGACGCCTAAAGTACGAGCAGTACTTC. Protein: CASSSMPGRLKYEQYF.

CDR3 amino acids: CSVPQGGYDTQYF. DNA of the CDR3: TGCAGCGTTCCCCAGGGGGGCTATGATACGCAGTATTTT. The V call is TRBV29-1, the J call TRBJ2-3; D might be TRBD1 (7 bases). CDR1 and CDR2 (germline): SQVTM, ANQGSEA. The CDR3 totals 13 residues. V dropped 5 bases and J dropped 6 bases, with 15 bases sitting between them.

J is TRBJ2-3 and V is TRBV6-4; D is ambiguous. CDR3 length: 16 amino acids. CDR1 and CDR2 from the germline V gene are MRHNA and SNTAGT. Trimming shortened V by 7 bases and J by 2 bases, and 19 bases separated the two germline ends. The chain's CDR3 is CASNQYVGRTTDTQYF. In DNA form, the CDR3 reads TGTGCCAGCAACCAATATGTGGGCAGAACCACAGATACGCAGTATTTT.

The chain couples TRBV27 to TRBJ2-3, with 13 bases fitting TRBD2. The ends lost 6 bases at V and 6 bases at J; junction bases unmatched: 15. The CDR3 is 18 amino acids. Germline CDR1 and CDR2: MNHEY and SMNVEV (reference sequence). Written as DNA, the CDR3 is TGTGCCAGCAGAACAACCCTGGGACTAGCGGGGCCCCGGGATACGCAGTATTTT. This gives the protein CASRTTLGLAGPRDTQYF.

V usage is TRBV5-1 and J usage is TRBJ2-3, with D perhaps TRBD1 (5 bases). V lost 1 base and J 6 bases, leaving 12 bases between the germline ends. Germline loops: CDR1 SGHRS, CDR2 YFSETQ. This CDR3 contains 14 residues. The CDR3 region has the DNA TGCGCCAGCAGCTTGCAGGGAATGGGGGATACGCAGTATTTT. Its translation: CASSLQGMGDTQYF. Full variable domain (rest looked up from reference TRBV5-1 and TRBJ2-3): KAGVTQTPRYLIKTRGQQVTLSCSPISGHRSVSWYQQTPGQGLQFLFEYFSETQRNKGNFPGRFSGRQFSNSRSEMNVSTLELGDSALYLCASSLQGMGDTQYFGPGTRLTVL.

This clone was recorded once. The chain has TRBV10-3 and TRBJ2-5, with TRBD2 identical over 16 bases. Germline V CDR1 and CDR2: ENHRY, SYGVKD. V was pared by 0 bases and J by 3 bases, with 1 base of the junction left unmatched. The CDR3 consists of 17 residues. CDR3 DNA sequence: TGTGCCATCAGTGAGTCCGGGACTAGCGGGGGGGAAGAGACCCAGTACTTC. It codes for CAISESGTSGGEETQYF.